This T cell receptor (beta chain) was found in a study of cytomegalovirus exposure and HLA in healthy donors. General observations from the study: In a later analysis, TCR beta V- and J-gene trimming showed a link to a missense DCLRE1C variant. For most subjects, TCR beta sequences were reported to predict HLA-A and HLA-B alleles with accuracy. The Asian-associated ancestry cluster reportedly had fewer N-insertions than the 666-donor mean in a later analysis. Near-uniform donor sequencing depth was presumed by presence/absence analyses.

PCR primers comprised 60 Vbeta and 13 Jbeta primers. Clones were sequenced by immunoSEQ multiplex PCR, and TCRdb holds only the in-frame ones, with some missing. The sample records more than 130,000 clones, over 70% being singletons. Germline CDR1 reads SNHLY; CDR2 reads FYNNEI. The V and J ends lost 4 bases and 4 bases respectively, with 11 bases between them. CDR3 length: 14 residues. As regards this clone: The antigen is not known.

The chain joins TRBV2 to TRBJ1-3, with D possibly matching TRBD1 (5 bases). The TCR comes from a male donor in good health and CMV-seronegative. The source material was PBMCs. CDR3 protein: CASSVSGLGNTIYF. CDR3 nucleotide sequence: TGTGCCAGCAGTGTCTCAGGGCTCGGAAACACCATATATTTT.